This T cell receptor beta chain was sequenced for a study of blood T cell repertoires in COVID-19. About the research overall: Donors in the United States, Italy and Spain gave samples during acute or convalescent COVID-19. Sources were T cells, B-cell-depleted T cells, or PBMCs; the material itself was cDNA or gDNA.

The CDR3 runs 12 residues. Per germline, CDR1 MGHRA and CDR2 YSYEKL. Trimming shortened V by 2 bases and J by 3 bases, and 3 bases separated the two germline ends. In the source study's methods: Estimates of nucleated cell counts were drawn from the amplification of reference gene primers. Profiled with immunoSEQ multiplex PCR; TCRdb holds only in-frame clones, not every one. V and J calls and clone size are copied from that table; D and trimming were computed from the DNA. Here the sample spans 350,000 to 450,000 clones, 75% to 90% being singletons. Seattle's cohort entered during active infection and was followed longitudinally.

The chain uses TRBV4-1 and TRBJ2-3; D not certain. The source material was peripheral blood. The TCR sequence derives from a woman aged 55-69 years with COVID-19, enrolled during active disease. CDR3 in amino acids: CASSQSTDTQYF. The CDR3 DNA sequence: TGCGCCAGCAGCCAATCAACAGATACGCAGTATTTT.